The 27 T cell receptor beta chains below come from one sample, sequenced in a study of brain T cells in children with intractable seizures. The protocol was immunoSEQ multiplex PCR, while the TCRdb copy is restricted to in-frame clones and leaves out a portion. The repertoire holds under 150,000 clones, with roughly 94% as singletons. Sequenced material: peripheral blood, taken at surgery. The receptor source for this set is a boy in the first two years of life with hemimegalencephaly and intractable seizures.

The V and J genes are TRBV21-1 and TRBJ2-4; the D call TRBD1 from the table was never checked on the DNA. TRBV21-1 is noted as a pseudogene. There are 15 residues in the CDR3. The chain's CDR3 is CASRDRGQAKNIQYF. The CDR3 region has the DNA TGTGCCAGCAGGGACAGGGGGCAAGCCAAAAACATTCAGTACTTC.

This clone was counted a single time. This sequence joins TRBV5-4 and TRBJ1-1; tentatively, D is TRBD1 (5 bases). Per germline, CDR1 SGHNT and CDR2 YYREEE (reference sequence). The CDR3 covers 13 residues. Trimming pared 4 bases from V and 0 bases from J, leaving 7 bases between. CDR3 in DNA: TGTGCCAGCAGCGAACAGGTGAACACTGAAGCTTTCTTT. Amino acid sequence: CASSEQVNTEAFF.

This chain links TRBV5-4 with TRBJ2-1; no reliable D call. The CDR3 has 13 residues. V dropped 2 bases and J dropped 8 bases, with 11 bases sitting between them. CDR1 SGHNT and CDR2 YYREEE come from the germline V gene (reference sequence). The CDR3, as DNA: TGTGCCAGCAGCTTTTCGGCGTTGGATGAGCAGTTCTTC. Encoded protein: CASSFSALDEQFF.

The chain is built from TRBV28 and TRBJ1-5; D unclear. The germline CDR1 and CDR2 sequences are MDHEN and SYDVKM. CDR3 length equals 12 residues. The V end was cut by 2 bases, the J end by 10 bases, with 9 bases between. In DNA, the CDR3 is TGTGCCAGCAGTTTAAGGGTACAACCCCAGCATTTT. Protein: CASSLRVQPQHF.

This chain links TRBV21-1 with TRBJ1-2. TRBV21-1 counts as a pseudogene. The CDR3 consists of 14 residues. CDR3 loop: CASLSEGLIYGYTF. CDR3 in DNA: TGTGCCAGCCTCTCCGAGGGGTTGATTTATGGCTACACCTTC.

The chain uses TRBV4-3 and TRBJ1-2; 8 bases align to TRBD1. The V gene end was trimmed by 0 bases and the J gene end by 7 bases; junction bases not matched to a gene: 7. CDR3 length equals 15 residues. Per germline, CDR1 LGHNA and CDR2 YSLEER. The CDR3 is CASSQDHQGAVGYTF. The CDR3 nucleotides read TGCGCCAGCAGCCAAGATCACCAGGGGGCGGTTGGCTACACCTTC.

The chain joins TRBV7-3 to TRBJ2-5; 8 nucleotides match TRBD2. The CDR3 has 15 residues. J was trimmed by 5 bases and V by 5 bases; bases with no gene match: 10. Germline assignment: CDR1 SGHTA and CDR2 FQGTGA. Written as DNA, the CDR3 is TGTGCCAGCAGCCCTCGAGCGGGAGCGTCCGAGACCCAGTACTTC. Translated, it gives CASSPRAGASETQYF.

The chain has TRBV7-3 and TRBJ2-1; 15 bases map to TRBD2. The CDR3 is 17 residues long. The germline CDR1 and CDR2 sequences are SGHTA and FQGTGA. V was pared by 0 bases and J by 10 bases, with 7 bases of the junction left unmatched. CDR3 DNA sequence: TGTGCCAGCAGCTTAACCGGACTAGCGGGAGGGCTAGGCGAGCAGTTCTTC. Encoded protein: CASSLTGLAGGLGEQFF. The variable domain in full, with the rest retrieved from reference TRBV7-3 and TRBJ2-1, is GAGVSQTPSNKVTEKGKYVELRCDPISGHTALYWYRQSLGQGPEFLIYFQGTGAADDSGLPNDRFFAVRPEGSVSTLKIQRTERGDSAVYLCASSLTGLAGGLGEQFFGPGTRLTVL.

J is TRBJ1-3 and V is TRBV28; D is unclear. The ends were cut back, 6 bases at V and 2 bases at J, with 5 bases in the middle. The CDR3 is made up of 12 amino acids. The germline gives CDR1 MDHEN, CDR2 SYDVKM. The DNA of the CDR3 is TGTGCCAGCAGGGCGCCTGGAAACACCATATATTTT. Translation gives CASRAPGNTIYF.

The chain uses TRBV18 and TRBJ2-7; D unresolved. V gave up 2 bases and J gave up 4 bases, with 9 bases separating them. CDR3 length: 13 amino acids. The germline CDR1 and CDR2 sequences are KGHSH and LQKENI. CDR3 region: CASSPAADYEQYF. DNA of the CDR3: TGTGCCAGCTCACCAGCGGCTGATTACGAGCAGTACTTC.

This rearrangement joins TRBV11-2 to TRBJ2-7; 8 bases align to TRBD1. The CDR3 loop spans 14 amino acids. J gave up 4 bases and V 1 base, and 3 bases lay outside the gene matches. Per germline, CDR1 SGHAT and CDR2 FQNNGV. The CDR3: CASSLGTGFYEQYF. CDR3 coding DNA: TGTGCCAGCAGCTTAGGGACAGGGTTTTACGAGCAGTACTTC.

This chain uses TRBV5-6 with TRBJ1-6; 11 nucleotides line up with TRBD1. With V trimmed by 4 bases and J by 5 bases, 11 bases remained unmatched. Germline V CDR1 and CDR2: SGHDT, YYEEEE. The CDR3 covers 18 residues. This CDR3 reads CASSLGQGAWLDNSPLHF. CDR3 bases: TGTGCCAGCAGCCTCGGACAGGGGGCTTGGTTGGATAATTCACCCCTCCACTTT.

The chain couples TRBV6-4 to TRBJ1-6; D call uncertain. The CDR3 is 14 amino acids. Germline loops: CDR1 MRHNA, CDR2 SNTAGT. With 5 bases removed from V and 7 bases from J, the gap between germline ends came to 12 bases. The CDR3 region is CASSKYRSNSPLHF. CDR3 in DNA: TGTGCCAGCAGTAAGTATAGAAGCAATTCACCCCTCCACTTT.

The chain uses TRBV20-1 and TRBJ1-2; D ambiguous. Germline assignment: CDR1 DFQATT and CDR2 SNEGSKA (reference sequence). V dropped 4 bases and J dropped 8 bases, with 11 bases sitting between them. The CDR3 sequence is 11 residues long. The CDR3 here is CSAIQDGGYTF. The CDR3 DNA reads as TGCAGTGCTATCCAAGACGGCGGCTACACCTTC.

This chain connects TRBV28 to TRBJ1-5; D unresolved. Per germline, CDR1 MDHEN and CDR2 SYDVKM. The CDR3 has 14 amino acids. V lost 5 bases to trimming and J lost 6 bases, with 14 bases between them. The DNA for the CDR3 is TGTGCCAGCAGTACCTCGGGTTGGGGTCAGCCCCAGCATTTT. Translating gives CASSTSGWGQPQHF.

The chain employs TRBV5-1 and TRBJ2-1, with 8 nucleotides matching TRBD2. Germline trimming cut 6 bases from V and 0 bases from J; bases unmatched to any gene: 5. The CDR3 spans 15 residues. The germline V gene encodes CDR1 SGHRS and CDR2 YFSETQ. The chain's CDR3 is CASTRAGGSYNEQFF. CDR3 DNA sequence: TGCGCCAGCACCCGCGCGGGGGGCTCCTACAATGAGCAGTTCTTC.

The gene calls are TRBV6-4 and TRBJ1-2, with no clear D. Germline V lookup: CDR1 MRHNA, CDR2 SNTAGT. The CDR3 runs to 13 residues. Trimming took off 6 bases at V and 5 bases at J, with 13 bases between the two ends. The CDR3 DNA reads TGTGCCAGCAGGGAGGACGGCCGATATGGCTACACCTTC. It specifies CASREDGRYGYTF.

This clone has only a few counts. The genes are TRBV7-8 and TRBJ1-6; 9 bases agree with TRBD1. CDR3 size: 13 residues. Germline V CDR1 and CDR2: SGHVS, FQNEAQ. The J segment lost 9 bases and the V segment lost 3 bases, leaving 0 bases of the junction unmatched. CDR3 DNA sequence: TGTGCCAGCAGCTTGACAGGGGGTTCACCCCTCCACTTT. As protein: CASSLTGGSPLHF. Full variable domain (missing parts from reference TRBV7-8 and TRBJ1-6): GAGVSQSPRYKVAKRGQDVALRCDPISGHVSLFWYQQALGQGPEFLTYFQNEAQLDKSGLPSDRFFAERPEGSVSTLKIQRTQQEDSAVYLCASSLTGGSPLHFGNGTRLTVT.

The chain carries TRBV24-1 and TRBJ2-3; TRBD2 might be the D (5 bases). The germline V gene has CDR1 KGHDR and CDR2 SFDVKD. The CDR3 sequence is 13 residues long. The germline V and J ends were trimmed by 6 bases and 0 bases, with 6 bases remaining between them. CDR3 sequence reads: CATSRGSTDTQYF. The CDR3, as DNA: TGTGCCACCAGTCGGGGAAGCACAGATACGCAGTATTTT.

This rearrangement joins TRBV7-9 to TRBJ2-7, with D hard to call. Germline loops: CDR1 SEHNR, CDR2 FQNEAQ (reference sequence). Trimming took off 5 bases at V and 3 bases at J, with 17 bases between the two ends. The CDR3 totals 15 residues. The chain's CDR3 is CASSEGLRRIYEQYF. The CDR3 nucleotides read TGTGCCAGCAGCGAAGGCCTTCGGCGAATCTACGAGCAGTACTTC. Full variable domain (missing parts from reference TRBV7-9 and TRBJ2-7): DTGVSQNPRHKITKRGQNVTFRCDPISEHNRLYWYRQTLGQGPEFLTYFQNEAQLEKSRLLSDRFSAERPKGSFSTLEIQRTEQGDSAMYLCASSEGLRRIYEQYFGPGTRLTVT.

The chain has TRBV27 and TRBJ1-5; no definite D call. The V gene lost 6 bases and the J gene lost 0 bases, with 9 bases spanning the gap. CDR1 is MNHEY, CDR2 SMNVEV, per germline (reference sequence). CDR3 size: 14 residues. The CDR3 sequence: CASSLRDSNQPQHF. CDR3 nucleotides: TGTGCCAGCAGCCTCAGAGATAGCAATCAGCCCCAGCATTTT.

The V gene is TRBV9, the J gene TRBJ1-1, with D perhaps TRBD1 (5 bases). CDR1 and CDR2 from the germline V gene are SGDLS and YYNGEE. With 0 bases removed from V and 7 bases from J, the gap between germline ends came to 16 bases. CDR3 length: 15 amino acids. The CDR3: CASSVGPGGFNEAFF. In DNA form, the CDR3 reads TGTGCCAGCAGCGTAGGTCCCGGGGGGTTCAATGAAGCTTTCTTT.

The chain recombines TRBV5-8 with TRBJ2-1; no clear D. The germline V and J ends were trimmed by 0 bases and 3 bases, with 10 bases remaining between them. This CDR3 has 15 amino acids. The germline V gene has CDR1 SGHTS and CDR2 YDEGEE. CDR3 sequence: CASSLEGSGYNEQFF. The CDR3 bases are TGTGCCAGCAGCTTGGAGGGTAGTGGCTACAATGAGCAGTTCTTC.

The CDR3 is CATSDPLTGLNTEAFF. DNA for the CDR3: TGTGCCACCAGTGACCCCTTGACAGGGCTGAACACTGAAGCTTTCTTT. This chain connects TRBV24-1 to TRBJ1-1, with 7 positions matching TRBD1. The J segment lost 0 bases and the V segment lost 4 bases, leaving 7 bases of the junction unmatched. The germline V gene encodes CDR1 KGHDR and CDR2 SFDVKD. This CDR3 contains 16 residues.

The rearrangement links TRBV7-2 to TRBJ2-7, with D tentatively TRBD1 (5 bases). V was shortened by 5 bases and J by 3 bases, with 14 bases between the two germline ends. Germline lookup yields CDR1 SGHTA and CDR2 FQGNSA. The CDR3 loop spans 14 amino acids. The CDR3 reads CASSARSTGYEQYF. The CDR3 DNA follows: TGTGCCAGCAGCGCTCGAAGTACAGGCTACGAGCAGTACTTC.

The gene calls are TRBV13 and TRBJ2-7, with TRBD2 identical over 13 bases. The germline gives CDR1 PRHDT, CDR2 FYEKMQ (reference sequence). The CDR3 contains 16 residues. The junction had 5 bases not matched to a gene; V was cut back by 4 bases and J by 2 bases. The CDR3 coding sequence is TGTGCCAGCAGCTCCCCAGGACTAGCGGGGGCCTACGAGCAGTACTTC. This sequence encodes CASSSPGLAGAYEQYF.

The chain is built from TRBV7-6 and TRBJ1-4, with unresolved D. V lost 4 bases and J 0 bases, leaving 9 bases between the germline ends. Per the germline V gene, CDR1 is SGHVS and CDR2 is FNYEAQ. This CDR3 comprises 15 residues. CDR3 protein: CASSSRVATNEKLFF. DNA of the CDR3: TGTGCCAGCAGCTCGCGGGTCGCAACTAATGAAAAACTGTTTTTT.